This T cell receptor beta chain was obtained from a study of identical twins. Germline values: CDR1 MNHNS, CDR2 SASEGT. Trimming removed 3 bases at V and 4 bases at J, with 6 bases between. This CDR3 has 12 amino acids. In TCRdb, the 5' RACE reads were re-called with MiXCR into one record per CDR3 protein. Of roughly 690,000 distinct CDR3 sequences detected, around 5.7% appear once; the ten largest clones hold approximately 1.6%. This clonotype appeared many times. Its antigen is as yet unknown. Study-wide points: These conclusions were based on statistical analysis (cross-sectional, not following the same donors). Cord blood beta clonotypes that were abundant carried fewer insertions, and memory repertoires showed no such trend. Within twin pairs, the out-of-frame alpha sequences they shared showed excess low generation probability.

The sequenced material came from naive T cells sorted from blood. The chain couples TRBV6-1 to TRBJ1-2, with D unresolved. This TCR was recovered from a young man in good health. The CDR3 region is CASSDNIYGYTF. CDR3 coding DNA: TGTGCCAGCAGTGACAATATCTATGGCTACACCTTC.